This T cell receptor (beta chain) comes out of a study of blood T cells in healthy people across ages. Across the whole study: Capturing about one barcoded beta molecule per two T cells was achieved by template switching. General study findings and limits: PBMCs left unsorted prevented a conclusive naive versus antigen-experienced comparison. Per million T cells, the diversity of TCR beta decreased roughly linearly as age advanced.

Germline V gene lookup returns CDR1 SEHNR and CDR2 FQNEAQ (reference sequence). There are 15 residues in the CDR3. V was pared by 2 bases and J by 6 bases, with 14 bases between. A note on this clonotype: What it binds is not known.

Combining a sample-barcoded 5' primer with a J-beta primer mix, a second PCR ran for roughly 7 to 12 cycles. TCRdb redid the calling of the 5' RACE reads with MiXCR, one entry per CDR3 protein. This table holds 1.5 million to 2 million distinct CDR3 sequences, about 49% found once. The clonotype originates from a woman between 40 and 50 years old in good health. The J gene is TRBJ2-1, the V gene TRBV7-9, with D possibly being TRBD2 (5 bases). The specimen sequenced was blood. The CDR3 sequence: CASSLPSGPCNEQFF. The CDR3 nucleotides are TGTGCCAGCAGCTTACCAAGCGGCCCTTGCAATGAGCAGTTCTTC.